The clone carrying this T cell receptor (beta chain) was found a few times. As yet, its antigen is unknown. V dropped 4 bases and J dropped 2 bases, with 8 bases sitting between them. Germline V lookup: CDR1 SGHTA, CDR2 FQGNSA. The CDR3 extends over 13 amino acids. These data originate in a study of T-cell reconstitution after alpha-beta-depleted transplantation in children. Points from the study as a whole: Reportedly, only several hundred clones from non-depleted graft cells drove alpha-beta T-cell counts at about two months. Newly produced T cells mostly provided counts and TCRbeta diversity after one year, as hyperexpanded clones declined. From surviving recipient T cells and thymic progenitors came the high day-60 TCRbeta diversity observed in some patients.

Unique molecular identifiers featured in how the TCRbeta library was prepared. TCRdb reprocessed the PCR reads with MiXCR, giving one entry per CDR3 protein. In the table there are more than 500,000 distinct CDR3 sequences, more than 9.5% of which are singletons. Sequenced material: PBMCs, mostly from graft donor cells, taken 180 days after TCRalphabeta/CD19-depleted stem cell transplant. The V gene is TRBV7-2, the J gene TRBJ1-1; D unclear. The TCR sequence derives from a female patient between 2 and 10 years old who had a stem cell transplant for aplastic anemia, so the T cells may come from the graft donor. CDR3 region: CASSSLGNTEAFF. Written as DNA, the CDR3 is TGTGCCAGCAGCTCCCTTGGTAACACTGAAGCTTTCTTT.